The 32 T cell receptor beta chains listed next were all sequenced from one sample in a study of T cells in Graves' hyperthyroidism and ophthalmopathy. RNA transcripts gave rise to amplified TCR beta CDR3 regions. First-round RT-PCR of the TCR CDR3 relied on the HTBI primer set. Using its own MiXCR run on the multiplex PCR reads, TCRdb lists one record per CDR3 protein. The table has a few hundred thousand distinct CDR3 sequences, 15% to 19% seen once. Sequenced input: blood. Every receptor here comes from a woman aged 30 to 39 with Graves' hyperthyroidism.

There are a few counts of this clonotype. In nucleotides, the CDR3 is TGCGCCAGCAGTGAGTCGATGGGGACAGCTGCTGAAGCTTTCTTT. It specifies CASSESMGTAAEAFF. The chain couples TRBV10-1 to TRBJ1-1; 7 positions agree with TRBD1. Trimming removed 0 bases from V and 6 bases from J; junction bases left unmatched: 7. The germline V gene encodes CDR1 WNHNN and CDR2 SYGVQD (reference sequence). The CDR3 spans 15 residues.

The chain uses TRBV5-1 and TRBJ2-2, with D hard to call. CDR3 length equals 13 residues. With 5 bases removed from V and 2 bases from J, the gap between germline ends came to 7 bases. Germline V gene sequence: CDR1 SGHRS, CDR2 YFSETQ. The CDR3 nucleotides read TGCGCCAGCAGAGTAGAAAACACCGGGGAGCTGTTTTTT. It yields the protein CASRVENTGELFF.

As regards this clonotype: Since a much larger clone is just one base distant, this may be a read error. In DNA, the CDR3 is TGTGCCAGCAAACCCGGGACTCAAACCTACGAGCAGTACGTC. It translates to CASKPGTQTYEQYV. The genes are TRBV27 and TRBJ2-7, with a weak D call TRBD2 (6 bases). The V and J ends lost 7 bases and 2 bases respectively, with 15 bases between them. CDR3 length: 14 amino acids. The germline V gene has CDR1 MNHEY and CDR2 SMNVEV (reference sequence).

This clonotype has a count of ten or more. The chain is built from TRBV20-1 and TRBJ2-1; 11 nucleotides match TRBD2. The V gene's germline CDR1 is DFQATT and CDR2 SNEGSKA (reference sequence). V lost 7 bases to trimming and J lost 6 bases; unmatched junction nucleotides: 5. The CDR3 is 13 residues long. The CDR3 nucleotides read TGCAGTGGAACTAGCGGGAGTTTCAATGAGCAGTTCTTC. Its protein product is CSGTSGSFNEQFF.

This chain links TRBV29-1 with TRBJ2-5; a possible D gene is TRBD2 (5 bases). The V gene's germline CDR1 is SQVTM and CDR2 ANQGSEA. The CDR3 consists of 12 residues. Between the trimmed V and J ends, which lost 8 bases and 5 bases, there was a span of 15 bases. In nucleotides, the CDR3 is TGCAGCTCCCGAGCGGCCCGTGAGACCCAGTACTTC. Translating gives CSSRAARETQYF.

A note on this clonotype: A much larger clone lies one base from this, so it may be a read error. The V and J genes are TRBV7-9 and TRBJ1-5; D unclear. The germline V gene has CDR1 SEHNR and CDR2 FQNEAQ (reference sequence). The CDR3 consists of 12 residues. The CDR3, as DNA: TGTGCCAGCAACTTAGAGAATCAGCCCCAGCATTTT. Encoded protein: CASNLENQPQHF. Full variable domain (missing parts from reference TRBV7-9 and TRBJ1-5): DTGVSQNPRHKITKRGQNVTFRCDPISEHNRLYWYRQTLGQGPEFLTYFQNEAQLEKSRLLSDRFSAERPKGSFSTLEIQRTEQGDSAMYLCASNLENQPQHFGDGTRLSIL.

This clonotype was picked up many times. This sequence joins TRBV10-3 and TRBJ2-7; weak D call: TRBD2 (5 bases). Looked up from germline, CDR1 is ENHRY and CDR2 is SYGVKD. The CDR3 contains 15 residues. Trimming took off 0 bases at V and 1 base at J, with 10 bases between the two ends. As DNA, the CDR3 is TGTGCCATCAGTGAGTCTGCTGGCGGGTCCTACGAGCAGTACTTC. Translated: CAISESAGGSYEQYF.

This sequence joins TRBV27 and TRBJ2-7; 8 bases are shared with TRBD1. V trimming: 3 bases; J trimming: 2 bases; junction bases outside the gene matches: 6. The V gene's germline CDR1 is MNHEY and CDR2 SMNVEV (reference sequence). The CDR3 sequence is 15 residues long. The CDR3 DNA reads as TGTGCCAGCAGTTTCCCCGGGACAGGAGCCTACGAGCAGTACTTC. This codes for CASSFPGTGAYEQYF.

This clonotype was seen at least ten times. V gene TRBV20-1 combines with J gene TRBJ2-5, with D perhaps given as TRBD1 or TRBD2 (5 bases each). Germline V gene lookup returns CDR1 DFQATT and CDR2 SNEGSKA (reference sequence). Trimming took 6 bases from V and 2 from J, leaving 19 bases between them. CDR3 length: 15 amino acids. CDR3 nucleotides: TGCAGTGCCAGAAAACCGGGACCCACACAAGAGACCCAGTACTTC. This translates into CSARKPGPTQETQYF.

This sequence joins TRBV20-1 and TRBJ2-3; D unresolved. Trimming stripped 1 base from V and 0 bases from J, with 11 bases between. The CDR3 is 15 residues long. Germline loops: CDR1 DFQATT, CDR2 SNEGSKA (reference sequence). CDR3 DNA sequence: TGCAGTGCTAGAGTGGGCAGTACTAGCACAGATACGCAGTATTTT. Its protein product is CSARVGSTSTDTQYF.

This clonotype was counted many times. The chain uses TRBV2 and TRBJ1-1; a possible D gene is TRBD1 (5 bases). CDR1 is SNHLY and CDR2 is FYNNEI in the germline V gene. This CDR3 has 16 amino acids. V shed 2 bases and J shed 0 bases, with 13 bases lying between them. The DNA of the CDR3 is TGTGCCAGCAGTGAACAGGGTCCCCACTTGAACACTGAAGCTTTCTTT. Encoded protein: CASSEQGPHLNTEAFF.

The chain links TRBV7-2 to TRBJ2-2, with TRBD2 identical over 11 bases. The ends lost 1 base at V and 8 bases at J; junction bases unmatched: 6. The CDR3 is 16 amino acids. Germline CDR1 is SGHTA and CDR2 is FQGNSA. In nucleotides, the CDR3 is TGTGCCAGCAGCTTAGAAGGCCCTAGCGGGAGGGGGGAGCTGTTTTTT. This encodes CASSLEGPSGRGELFF.

The CDR3 DNA reads TGCGCCAGCCATACCGGACAGCCTGGGGCCAACGTCCTGACTTTC. This codes for CASHTGQPGANVLTF. This chain uses TRBV10-2 with TRBJ2-6, with D possibly matching TRBD1 (6 bases). This CDR3 region has 15 residues. Trimming shortened V by 8 bases and J by 2 bases, and 13 bases separated the two germline ends. Germline V gene data show CDR1 as WSHSY and CDR2 as SAAADI.

The gene calls are TRBV5-6 and TRBJ2-1; no clear D gene. In germline, CDR1 is SGHDT, CDR2 YYEEEE. The CDR3 has 16 amino acids. Trimming removed 6 bases at V and 8 bases at J, with 24 bases between. DNA of the CDR3: TGTGCCAGCACGAAGGGCGAAACCCTTATCCGCGATGAGCAGTTCTTC. As protein: CASTKGETLIRDEQFF.

This clonotype has ten or more counts. The chain joins TRBV3-1 to TRBJ2-7; no reliable D call. In germline, CDR1 is LGHDT, CDR2 YNNKEL (reference sequence). CDR3 length: 14 residues. Deletions cut 1 base from V and 7 bases from J, with 14 bases between. The CDR3 here is CASSQGRHTIEQYF. CDR3 DNA sequence: TGTGCCAGCAGCCAAGGAAGGCATACGATAGAGCAGTACTTC.

This clonotype came up many times. The V gene is TRBV11-2, the J gene TRBJ2-1; D perhaps matches TRBD2 (5 bases). Trimming pared 1 base from V and 9 bases from J, leaving 10 bases between. The CDR3 loop spans 13 amino acids. The germline CDR1 and CDR2 sequences are SGHAT and FQNNGV. The CDR3 DNA reads TGTGCCAGCAGCTTAGGGGCGGGCTTTGAGCAGTTCTTC. This encodes CASSLGAGFEQFF.

This clonotype came up many times. The rearrangement joins TRBV5-5 to TRBJ2-3, with 9 bases aligning to TRBD1. This CDR3 is built from 16 residues. Germline CDR1 SGHKS, CDR2 YYEKEE (reference sequence). V was clipped by 0 bases and J by 4 bases; unmatched bases: 6. CDR3 sequence (DNA): TGTGCCAGCAGCTTGGTGGGACAGGGAATTCCAGATACGCAGTATTTT. Protein product: CASSLVGQGIPDTQYF. The full variable domain, completed using reference TRBV5-5 and TRBJ2-3, is DAGVTQSPTHLIKTRGQQVTLRCSPISGHKSVSWYQQVLGQGPQFIFQYYEKEERGRGNFPDRFSARQFPNYSSELNVNALLLGDSALYLCASSLVGQGIPDTQYFGPGTRLTVL.

V usage is TRBV7-3 and J usage is TRBJ2-3, with 10 nucleotides matching TRBD1. After removal of 4 bases from V and 1 base from J, the junction contained 5 bases not matched to a gene. The germline V gene encodes CDR1 SGHTA and CDR2 FQGTGA. The CDR3 extends over 16 amino acids. CDR3 protein: CASSYRGTGGTDTQYF. DNA of the CDR3: TGTGCCAGCAGCTACCGGGGGACAGGGGGCACAGATACGCAGTATTTT.

This clonotype occurred many times. The rearrangement links TRBV10-1 to TRBJ1-5, with D uncertain. V was cut by 5 bases and J by 4 bases, with 21 bases left in between. The CDR3 is 17 residues long. Looked up from germline, CDR1 is WNHNN and CDR2 is SYGVQD (reference sequence). This chain's CDR3 is CASSPWAKHIHNQPQHF. The CDR3, as DNA: TGCGCCAGCAGTCCTTGGGCCAAACACATTCATAATCAGCCCCAGCATTTT.

Concerning this clonotype: A read error may explain this, as a much larger clone is one base away. The chain has TRBV18 and TRBJ1-6; D gene unclear. With 5 bases removed from V and 11 bases from J, the gap between germline ends came to 19 bases. The CDR3 extends over 15 amino acids. Germline assignment: CDR1 KGHSH and CDR2 LQKENI. CDR3 bases: TGTGCCAGCTCAACCGGAGCAGGAGAGGACGCACCCCTCCACTTT. Residues: CASSTGAGEDAPLHF.

At least ten counts were recorded for this clonotype. V and J are TRBV10-3 and TRBJ2-5; D unclear. This CDR3 region has 12 residues. Germline V gives CDR1 ENHRY, CDR2 SYGVKD. The germline V and J ends were trimmed by 2 bases and 5 bases, with 6 bases remaining between them. The CDR3 is CAISEIPETQYF. The CDR3 bases are TGTGCCATCAGTGAGATACCGGAGACCCAGTACTTC.

The V call is TRBV18, the J call TRBJ1-1; 10 nucleotides match TRBD1. The V segment lost 3 bases and the J segment 5 bases; nucleotides outside the gene matches: 6. CDR3 length: 15 amino acids. The V gene's germline CDR1 is KGHSH and CDR2 LQKENI. This CDR3 reads CASSPTGTGVTEAFF. The DNA for the CDR3 is TGTGCCAGCTCACCTACCGGGACAGGGGTTACTGAAGCTTTCTTT.

V gene TRBV12-3 or TRBV12-4 combines with J gene TRBJ2-1, with 7 nucleotides matching TRBD2. The CDR3 is 15 amino acids. Germline trimming cut 2 bases from V and 4 bases from J; bases unmatched to any gene: 5. The CDR3 nucleotides read TGTGCCAGCAGTTTATCTGCGGGAGAGTACAATGAGCAGTTCTTC. Its protein is CASSLSAGEYNEQFF.

This clonotype occurred many times. The chain uses TRBV18 and TRBJ1-4, with D possibly TRBD1 on 5 matching bases. Per the germline V gene, CDR1 is KGHSH and CDR2 is LQKENI. The CDR3 extends over 14 amino acids. The ends were cut back, 1 base at V and 7 bases at J, with 10 bases in the middle. CDR3 coding DNA: TGTGCCAGCTCACCACGCAGGGAAAGTGAAAAACTGTTTTTT. This codes for CASSPRRESEKLFF.

The chain has TRBV6-4 and TRBJ1-2; 12 bases match TRBD1. The CDR3 has 17 amino acids. V trimming: 0 bases; J trimming: 8 bases; junction bases outside the gene matches: 10. Germline V gene lookup returns CDR1 MRHNA and CDR2 SNTAGT. The CDR3 nucleotides are TGTGCCAGCAGTGACTCAGGGACAGGGGGCGTAGTTGGCGGCTACACCTTC. Translation: CASSDSGTGGVVGGYTF.

This clonotype was recorded at least ten times. This chain connects TRBV20-1 to TRBJ2-2; D may be TRBD2 (6 bases). Trimming removed 4 bases from V and 1 base from J, with 22 bases in between. CDR1 is DFQATT and CDR2 is SNEGSKA in the germline V gene (reference sequence). The CDR3 is made up of 18 amino acids. CDR3 sequence (DNA): TGCAGTGCTAAGGGGACTGACAGCTCCGCATTGAACACCGGGGAGCTGTTTTTT. This encodes CSAKGTDSSALNTGELFF.

This clonotype was seen a few times. The V and J genes are TRBV7-9 and TRBJ2-7; a possible D gene is TRBD1 (6 bases). Germline V lookup: CDR1 SEHNR, CDR2 FQNEAQ (reference sequence). CDR3 length: 17 residues. Trimming pared 0 bases from V and 0 bases from J, leaving 15 bases between. DNA of the CDR3: TGTGCCAGCAGCTTAGCACCGGGGCAGGGGAGCTCCTACGAGCAGTACTTC. Its translation is CASSLAPGQGSSYEQYF. The whole variable domain, remainder taken from reference TRBV7-9 and TRBJ2-7, is DTGVSQNPRHKITKRGQNVTFRCDPISEHNRLYWYRQTLGQGPEFLTYFQNEAQLEKSRLLSDRFSAERPKGSFSTLEIQRTEQGDSAMYLCASSLAPGQGSSYEQYFGPGTRLTVT.

This clonotype appeared many times. The chain joins TRBV20-1 to TRBJ2-3; D is possibly TRBD2 (5 bases). The CDR3 has 12 amino acids. The V gene's germline CDR1 is DFQATT and CDR2 SNEGSKA (reference sequence). The V end was cut by 3 bases, the J end by 6 bases, with 10 bases between. The CDR3, as DNA: TGCAGTGCTAGTACCGCTAGCGATACGCAGTATTTT. Its translation is CSASTASDTQYF.

The rearrangement joins TRBV29-1 to TRBJ2-3; D unresolved. Per the germline V gene, CDR1 is SQVTM and CDR2 is ANQGSEA. The length of the CDR3 is 14 residues. V shed 8 bases and J shed 1 base, with 16 bases lying between them. CDR3 sequence (DNA): TGCAGCACCCTCGCGGCAAGCGGCACAGATACGCAGTATTTT. It specifies CSTLAASGTDTQYF.

There are many counts of this clonotype. The rearrangement uses TRBV20-1 and TRBJ1-1, with D maybe TRBD1 (5 bases). V was shortened by 3 bases and J by 6 bases, with 23 bases between the two germline ends. The CDR3 covers 16 residues. Per germline, CDR1 DFQATT and CDR2 SNEGSKA (reference sequence). CDR3 amino acids: CSARYGGSHFDSEAFF. CDR3 sequence (DNA): TGCAGTGCTAGGTACGGGGGTTCGCACTTCGACTCTGAAGCTTTCTTT.

Many counts were recorded for this clonotype. The CDR3, as DNA: TGCAGTGCTGCATTAGCGGAATACGAGCAGTACTTC. Its translation: CSAALAEYEQYF. The rearrangement joins TRBV20-1 to TRBJ2-7, with D possibly being TRBD2 (6 bases). Germline-derived CDR1 and CDR2 are DFQATT and SNEGSKA (reference sequence). The CDR3 is made up of 12 amino acids. Trimming cost V 5 bases and J 4 bases, with 12 bases left between them.

This clonotype was counted ten times or more. This chain links TRBV12-3 or TRBV12-4 with TRBJ2-7, with TRBD2 matching over 11 bases. With V trimmed by 4 bases and J by 6 bases, 11 bases remained unmatched. This CDR3 is built from 16 residues. The CDR3 DNA follows: TGTGCCAGCAGTTCCCTGCGACTAGCGGGAAGTCGCGAGCAGTACTTC. Protein sequence: CASSSLRLAGSREQYF.